The clone carrying this TCR beta chain is identified as medium-sized from frequency. With the read ending 3 residues before the CDR3 end, the germline J gene is used to fill in that end. The same CDR3 can be traced to other DNA sequences in this sample. The method was immunoSEQ multiplex PCR; TCRdb's version includes in-frame clones alone and lacks a portion of them. Its clone listing holds roughly 34,000 clones. Each participant carried one incident cervical HPV16 infection only. CDR1 and CDR2 from the germline V gene are DFQATT and SNEGSKA (reference sequence). The CDR3 sequence is 14 residues long. With V trimmed by 5 bases and J by 1 base, 3 bases remained unmatched. This specimen belongs to a study of T cells in women clearing cervical HPV infection.

The TCR comes from a woman aged 18-70 years with a cervical HPV16 infection that either progressed to CIN3+ or cleared (not recorded which). The chain recombines TRBV20-1 with TRBJ2-7; 12 bases match TRBD2. Sequencing input: blood buffy coat. The CDR3 bases that were read are TGCAGTGCTCGGACTAGCGGGAATTCCTACGAG. Translating gives CSARTSGNSYE. The entire CDR3 sequence reads CSARTSGNSYEQYF.